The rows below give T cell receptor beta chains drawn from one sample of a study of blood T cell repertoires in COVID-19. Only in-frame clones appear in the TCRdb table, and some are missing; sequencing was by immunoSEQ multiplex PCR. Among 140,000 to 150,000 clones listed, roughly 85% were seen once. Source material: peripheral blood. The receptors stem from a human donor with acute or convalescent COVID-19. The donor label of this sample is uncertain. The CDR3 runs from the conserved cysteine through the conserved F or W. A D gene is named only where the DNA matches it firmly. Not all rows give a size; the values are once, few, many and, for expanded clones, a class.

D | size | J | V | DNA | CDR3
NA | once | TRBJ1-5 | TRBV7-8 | TGTGCCAGCAGCTCAACGGGGGGGGATCAGCCCCAGCATTTT | CASSSTGGDQPQHF
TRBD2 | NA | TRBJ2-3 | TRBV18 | TGTGCCAGCTCACCACCGCCTAGCGGGACATCGAACACAGATACGCAGTATTTT | CASSPPPSGTSNTDTQYF
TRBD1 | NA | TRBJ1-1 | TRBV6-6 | TGTGCCAGCAGTTACCGAGGACAGGGTGAAGCTTTCTTT | CASSYRGQGEAFF
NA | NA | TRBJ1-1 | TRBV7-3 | TGTGCCAGCAGCTTCCAGGGAGGCTCTGAAGCTTTCTTT | CASSFQGGSEAFF
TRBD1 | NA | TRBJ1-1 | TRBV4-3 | TGCGCCAGCAGCCAAGATGCCGTCGACAGGGAGAACACTGAAGCTTTCTTT | CASSQDAVDRENTEAFF
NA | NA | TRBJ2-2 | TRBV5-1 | TGCGCCAGCAGCTCAACAGTGGGCTATACCGGCACCGGGGAGCTGTTTTTT | CASSSTVGYTGTGELFF
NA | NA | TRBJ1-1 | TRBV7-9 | TGTGCCAGCAGCTTAATCACAACTATGAACACTGAAGCTTTCTTT | CASSLITTMNTEAFF
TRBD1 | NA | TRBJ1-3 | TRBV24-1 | TGTGCCACCGGGACAGGGGCCGGAAACACCATATATTTT | CATGTGAGNTIYF
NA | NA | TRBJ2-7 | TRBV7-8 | TGTGCCAGCAGCTTACCCCTAGGGGGCGGGGCCCCCTACGAGCAGTACTTC | CASSLPLGGGAPYEQYF
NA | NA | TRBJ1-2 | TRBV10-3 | TGTGCCATCATGGAGACAGCCAGCTATGGCTACACCTTC | CAIMETASYGYTF
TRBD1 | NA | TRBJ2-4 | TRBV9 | TGTGCCAGCAGCCCCGGGACAGTCAAAAACATTCAGTACTTC | CASSPGTVKNIQYF
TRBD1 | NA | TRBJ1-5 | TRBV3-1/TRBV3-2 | TGTGCCAGCAGCCAAGGGACAGGGACCAATCAGCCCCAGCATTTT | CASSQGTGTNQPQHF
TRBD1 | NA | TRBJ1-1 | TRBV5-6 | TGTGCCAGCAGCGGGGACAGGGGGAACACTGAAGCTTTCTTT | CASSGDRGNTEAFF
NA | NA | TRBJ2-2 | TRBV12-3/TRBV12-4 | TGTGCCAGCAGCCAGGGGTCCGGGGAGCTGTTTTTT | CASSQGSGELFF
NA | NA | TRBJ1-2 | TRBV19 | TGTGCCAGTAGCCCGACACCCCTCTATGGCTACACCTTC | CASSPTPLYGYTF
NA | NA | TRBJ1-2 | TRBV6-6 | TGTGCCAGCAGTGGAGACGGTAGGCGCGGCTACACCTTC | CASSGDGRRGYTF
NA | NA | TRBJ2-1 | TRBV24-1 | TGTGCCACCAGTGATTGGGGGGGGCGCGGCTCCTACAATGAGCAGTTCTTC | CATSDWGGRGSYNEQFF
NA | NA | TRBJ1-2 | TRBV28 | TGTGCCAGCAGCTTTAACTATGGCTACACCTTC | CASSFNYGYTF
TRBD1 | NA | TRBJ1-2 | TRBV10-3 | TGTGCCATCAGCGACAGGGCCCATGGCTACACCTTC | CAISDRAHGYTF
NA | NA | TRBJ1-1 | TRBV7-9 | TGTGCCAGCAGCTTATCGGGGGTAACTGAAGCTTTCTTT | CASSLSGVTEAFF